The rows below give T cell receptor beta chains drawn from one sample of a study of blood T cell repertoires in COVID-19. Sequenced by immunoSEQ multiplex PCR; TCRdb stores in-frame clones only, minus some. This sample yields 350,000 to 450,000 clones, of which about 88% are seen a single time; roughly 1.6% belongs to the top ten. Sequencing used peripheral blood. These receptor sequences come from a woman in her thirties or forties with COVID-19, enrolled during active disease. Each CDR3 is given without its conserved first and last residue. D genes are given only for firm matches.

cdr3_length	d_call	v_call	j_call	cdr3_aa
14	-	TRBV30	TRBJ1-2	AWSEYRTAPSGGYT
13	TRBD1	TRBV11-2	TRBJ1-2	ASSLGIDRADGYT
13	-	TRBV5-6	TRBJ1-1	ASSLALPSQTEAF
12	TRBD1	TRBV6-5	TRBJ1-4	ASSPRQGREKLF
11	TRBD1	TRBV6-2/TRBV6-3	TRBJ2-7	ASSFAQGYEQY
12	-	TRBV30	TRBJ1-1	AWSVLEGNTEAF
12	-	TRBV2	TRBJ1-5	ASSGQVSNQPQH
12	-	TRBV2	TRBJ1-5	ASSDQDSNQPQH
11	-	TRBV28	TRBJ2-1	ASSYWPYNEQF
15	TRBD2	TRBV5-6	TRBJ2-3	ASSLVASGRGTDTQY
12	TRBD2	TRBV10-3	TRBJ2-3	ATQREGATDTQY
16	TRBD2	TRBV6-6	TRBJ2-5	ASSPMTRAGASRETQY
11	-	TRBV3-1/TRBV3-2	TRBJ2-7	ASRGTLPYEQY
13	-	TRBV25-1	TRBJ2-1	ASSERGSVYNEQF
12	-	TRBV20-1	TRBJ1-5	SASKGVGNQPQH
12	-	TRBV19	TRBJ1-1	ASGKQGQNTEAF
12	TRBD2	TRBV27	TRBJ2-7	ATKMSSGSYEQY
11	TRBD1	TRBV27	TRBJ1-2	ASTGQGNYGYT
12	-	TRBV28	TRBJ1-6	ASSPGQANSPLH
14	TRBD1	TRBV28	TRBJ2-4	ASSFLLGTGGNIQY
9	-	TRBV20-1	TRBJ1-2	STGGVYGYT
14	TRBD2	TRBV28	TRBJ2-7	ASSRPLLAEPSEQY
12	-	TRBV6-2/TRBV6-3	TRBJ1-3	ASSTGVPGNTIY
14	-	TRBV15	TRBJ1-1	ATSRGQTGGGTEAF
11	-	TRBV29-1	TRBJ1-5	SVEDRRGQPQH
11	-	TRBV24-1	TRBJ2-2	ATSDSGTGELF
10	-	TRBV12-5	TRBJ1-1	ASAQENTEAF
12	TRBD2	TRBV7-2	TRBJ2-1	ASSSSGGPNEQF
12	TRBD1	TRBV6-5	TRBJ1-3	ASFGQGAGNTIY
11	TRBD1	TRBV5-3	TRBJ2-3	ARSLGQANTQY
13	TRBD1	TRBV19	TRBJ2-2	ASRRDRGSAGELF
11	-	TRBV2	TRBJ1-2	ASSGSPDYGYT
11	-	TRBV7-9	TRBJ1-2	ASSLGERLGYT
13	TRBD2	TRBV30	TRBJ2-1	AYTRPAGVGNEQF
13	-	TRBV2	TRBJ2-1	ASSEGRLLAGKQF
13	TRBD1	TRBV5-1	TRBJ1-2	ASSFRAGGNYGYT
19	TRBD1	TRBV19	TRBJ1-5	ASSMFRGQGAWIRRNQPQH
13	-	TRBV20-1	TRBJ1-5	SASEGSLGDQPQH
14	-	TRBV29-1	TRBJ1-2	SVGDLGGGVPYGYT
13	-	TRBV2	TRBJ1-1	ASSQDRNPDTEAF
12	TRBD1	TRBV11-2	TRBJ1-2	ASSASGTGDGYT
13	-	TRBV19	TRBJ1-5	ASSIGTFETQPQH
10	-	TRBV28	TRBJ1-1	ASSLTTGEAG
17	TRBD1	TRBV27	TRBJ2-1	ASSPPPDRFVFPYNEQF
14	TRBD1	TRBV19	TRBJ1-4	ASKDRGFTGNEKLF